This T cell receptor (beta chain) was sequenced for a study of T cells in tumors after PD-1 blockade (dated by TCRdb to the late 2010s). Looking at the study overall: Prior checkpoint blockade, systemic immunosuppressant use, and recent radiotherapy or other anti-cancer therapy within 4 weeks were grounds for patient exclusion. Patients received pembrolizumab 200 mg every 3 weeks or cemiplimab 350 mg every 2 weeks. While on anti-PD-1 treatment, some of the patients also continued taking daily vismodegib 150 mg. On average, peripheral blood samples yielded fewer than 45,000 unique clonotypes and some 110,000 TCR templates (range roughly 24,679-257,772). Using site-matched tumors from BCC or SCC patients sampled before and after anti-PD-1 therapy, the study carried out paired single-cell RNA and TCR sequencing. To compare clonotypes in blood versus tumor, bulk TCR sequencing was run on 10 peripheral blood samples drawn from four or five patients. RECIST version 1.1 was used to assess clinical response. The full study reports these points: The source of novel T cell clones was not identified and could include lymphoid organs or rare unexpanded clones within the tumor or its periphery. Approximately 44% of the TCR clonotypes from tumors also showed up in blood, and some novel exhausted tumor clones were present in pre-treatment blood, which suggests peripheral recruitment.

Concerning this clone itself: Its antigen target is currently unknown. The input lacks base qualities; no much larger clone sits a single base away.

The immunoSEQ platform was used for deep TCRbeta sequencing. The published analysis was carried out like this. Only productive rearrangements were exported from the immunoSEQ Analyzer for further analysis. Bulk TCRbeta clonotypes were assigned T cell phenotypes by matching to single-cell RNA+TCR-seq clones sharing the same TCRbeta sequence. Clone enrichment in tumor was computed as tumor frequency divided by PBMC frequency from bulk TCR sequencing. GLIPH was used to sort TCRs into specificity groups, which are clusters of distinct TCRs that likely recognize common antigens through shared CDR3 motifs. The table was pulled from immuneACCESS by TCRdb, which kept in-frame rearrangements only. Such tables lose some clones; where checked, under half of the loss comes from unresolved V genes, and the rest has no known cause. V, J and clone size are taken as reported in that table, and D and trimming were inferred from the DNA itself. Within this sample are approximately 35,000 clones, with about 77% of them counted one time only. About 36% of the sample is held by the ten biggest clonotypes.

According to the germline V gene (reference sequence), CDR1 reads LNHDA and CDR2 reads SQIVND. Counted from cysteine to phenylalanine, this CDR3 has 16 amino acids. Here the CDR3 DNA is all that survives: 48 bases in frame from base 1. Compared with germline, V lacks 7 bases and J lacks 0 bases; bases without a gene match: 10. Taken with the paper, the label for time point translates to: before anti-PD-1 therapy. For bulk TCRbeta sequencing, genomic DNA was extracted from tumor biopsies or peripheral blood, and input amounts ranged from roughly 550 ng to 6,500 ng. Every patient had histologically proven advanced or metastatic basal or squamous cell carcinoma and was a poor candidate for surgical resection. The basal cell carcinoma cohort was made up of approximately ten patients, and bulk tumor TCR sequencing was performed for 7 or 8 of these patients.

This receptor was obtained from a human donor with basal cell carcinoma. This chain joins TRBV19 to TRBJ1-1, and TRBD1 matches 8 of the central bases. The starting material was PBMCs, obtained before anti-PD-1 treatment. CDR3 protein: CASTKGTGQMNTEAFF. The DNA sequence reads TGTGCCAGTACCAAGGGGACAGGCCAAATGAACACTGAAGCTTTCTTT.